This is a list of T cell receptor beta chains from one sample in a study of CD8+CD57+ T cells in acquired aplastic anemia. MiXCR was run by TCRdb on the reads, yielding one entry per CDR3 protein. Seen here are roughly 500,000 distinct CDR3 sequences, more than 25% observed once, and the top ten hold around 0.82%. The material sequenced was sorted CD4+, CD8+, or CD8+CD57+ T cells (not recorded which) from PBMCs. The receptors derive from a human donor with aplastic anemia. The CDR3 runs from the conserved cysteine through the conserved F or W. A D gene is named only where the DNA matches it firmly. Some rows mark clone size as missing; the rest say once, few, many or name a class of expanded clone.

>TRBV18|.|TRBJ1-3|.
TGTGCCAGCTCACCCTCTTTCGTTACAGAATCCGGAAACACCATATATTTT
CASSPSFVTESGNTIYF
>TRBV30|few|TRBJ2-7|TRBD1
TGTGCCTGGAGTGCCAGGGGGCACTACGAGCAGTACTTC
CAWSARGHYEQYF
>TRBV15|many|TRBJ1-1|.
TGTGCCACCAGCAGAGGAAGTGGGGGAGGGACTGAAGCTTTCTTT
CATSRGSGGGTEAFF
>TRBV20-1|many|TRBJ1-6|TRBD1
TGCAGTGCTAGAGGACAGGGAAATACGACACCCCTCCACTTT
CSARGQGNTTPLHF
>TRBV11-2|.|TRBJ1-1|TRBD1
TGTGCCAGCAGTCCACAGGGGTCGGACACTGAAGCTTTCTTT
CASSPQGSDTEAFF
>TRBV6-5|few|TRBJ1-1|.
TGTGCCAGCAGTTCCCGGACGGGAGGCATGAACACTGAAGCTTTCTTT
CASSSRTGGMNTEAFF
>TRBV15|few|TRBJ1-2|.
TGTGCCACCAGCAGAGGGCAGGGGTATGGCTACACCTTC
CATSRGQGYGYTF
>TRBV2|many|TRBJ2-7|TRBD1
TGTGCCAGCAGTAGACAGGGGATCACCTACGAGCAGTACTTC
CASSRQGITYEQYF
>TRBV7-2|few|TRBJ2-2|.
TGTGCCAGCAGCCAAGCGGGTGTAGCGAACACCGGGGAGCTGTTTTTT
CASSQAGVANTGELFF
>TRBV5-1|many|TRBJ2-7|.
TGTGCCAGCAGCTTGGACCGGGGCTCCTACGAGCAGTACTTC
CASSLDRGSYEQYF
>TRBV24-1|many|TRBJ2-1|.
TGTGCCATTTCGGATGCCGGGCTTTACAATGAGCAGTTCTTC
CAISDAGLYNEQFF
>TRBV20-1|many|TRBJ1-2|.
TGCAGTGCTAGAGATCAGGGCTACACCTTC
CSARDQGYTF
>TRBV15|.|TRBJ1-2|TRBD1
TGTGCCACCAGCAGAGGCTACGGGACAGGGGCGGATGGCTACACCTTC
CATSRGYGTGADGYTF
>TRBV24-1|.|TRBJ1-2|.
TGTGCCACCAGTGATCAGGACTATGGCTACACCTTC
CATSDQDYGYTF
>TRBV9|.|TRBJ2-5|TRBD2
TGTGCCAGCAGCCCAACATCAATAGCGGGAGGTACCCAAGAGACCCAGTACTTC
CASSPTSIAGGTQETQYF
>TRBV19|few|TRBJ2-2|TRBD1
TGTGCCAGTAGTACCAGGGGGAGTACGAACACCGGGGAGCTGTTTTTT
CASSTRGSTNTGELFF